This TCR beta chain was sequenced during a study of beta chain features in type 1 diabetes. General study points: Among type 1 diabetes patients, VDJ junctions had fewer insertions and more deletions. Among patients with Type 1 diabetes, TCRB CDR3s were moderately but significantly shorter in every one of the four CD4+ subsets.

Expressed TCRB transcripts were sequenced because the isolated RNA had all been reverse transcribed beforehand. Data came from immunoSEQ multiplex PCR; TCRdb stores just in-frame clones and leaves some out. The sample lists 25,000 or so clones; over 60% were seen once. V was pared by 5 bases and J by 5 bases, with 1 base of the junction left unmatched. Per the germline V gene, CDR1 is SQVTM and CDR2 is ANQGSEA. The length of the CDR3 is 11 residues. A word on this clone: Its antigen is currently unknown.

The chain is built from TRBV29-1 and TRBJ1-1; 8 bases line up with TRBD1. The receptor was derived from a woman aged 40 to 55 in good health. Sequenced material: Tregs from blood. CDR3: CSVQGATEAFF. CDR3 DNA: TGCAGCGTTCAGGGGGCGACTGAAGCTTTCTTT.